This TCR beta chain was captured by sequencing in a study of cytomegalovirus exposure and HLA in healthy donors. Across the study: Of approximately 400 genotyped donors, more than 75% clustered with self-reported Caucasian donors.

Concerning this clone: The antigen is unknown. This specimen includes other DNA sequences encoding the same CDR3.

There are 13 residues in the CDR3. The V gene lost 5 bases and the J gene lost 1 base, with 8 bases spanning the gap. Germline lookup yields CDR1 MNHEY and CDR2 SVGAGI. Points from the study as a whole: One variant, a missense change in DCLRE1C, was linked in a later analysis to TCR beta V- and J-gene trimming. Cytomegalovirus status was reportedly diagnosed by the classifier with high sensitivity and specificity. An analysis that was carried out later associated 15,000 to 20,000 TCR beta sequences with HLA alleles at 0.05 false discovery rate.

The PCR used 60 Vbeta and 13 Jbeta primers. Sequencing used immunoSEQ multiplex PCR; TCRdb keeps in-frame clones, though not all of them. Of about 100,000 clones listed, roughly three quarters are singletons. The TCR comes from a female donor in good health and CMV-seropositive. This chain joins TRBV6-5 and TRBJ1-1; D uncertain. Sequences were obtained from PBMCs. The CDR3 is CASSRLGNTEAFF. The CDR3 DNA follows: TGTGCCAGCAGTCGCCTAGGGAACACTGAAGCTTTCTTT.